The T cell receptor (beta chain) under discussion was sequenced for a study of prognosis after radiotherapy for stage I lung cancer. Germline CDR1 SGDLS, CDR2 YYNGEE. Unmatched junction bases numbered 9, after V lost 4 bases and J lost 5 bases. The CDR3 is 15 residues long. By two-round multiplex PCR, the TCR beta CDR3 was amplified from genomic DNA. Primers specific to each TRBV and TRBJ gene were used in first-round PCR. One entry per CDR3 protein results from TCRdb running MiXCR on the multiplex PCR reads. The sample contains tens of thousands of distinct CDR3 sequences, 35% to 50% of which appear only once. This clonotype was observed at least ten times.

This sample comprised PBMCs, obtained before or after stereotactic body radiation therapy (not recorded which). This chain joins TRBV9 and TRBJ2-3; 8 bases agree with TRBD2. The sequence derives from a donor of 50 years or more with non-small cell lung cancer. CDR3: CASSPLSGIGDTQYF. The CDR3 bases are TGTGCCAGCAGCCCCCTTAGCGGGATAGGAGATACGCAGTATTTT.